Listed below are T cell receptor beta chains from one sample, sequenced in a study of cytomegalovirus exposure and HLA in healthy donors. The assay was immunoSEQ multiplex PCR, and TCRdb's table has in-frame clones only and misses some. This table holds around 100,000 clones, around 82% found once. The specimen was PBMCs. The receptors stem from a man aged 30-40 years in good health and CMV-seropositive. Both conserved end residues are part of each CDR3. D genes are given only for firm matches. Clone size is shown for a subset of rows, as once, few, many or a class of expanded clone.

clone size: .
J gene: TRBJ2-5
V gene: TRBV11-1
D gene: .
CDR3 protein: CASSPGQSQETQYF
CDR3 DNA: TGTGCCAGCAGTCCTGGACAGAGCCAAGAGACCCAGTACTTC

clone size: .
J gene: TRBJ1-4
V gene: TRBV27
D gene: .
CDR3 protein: CASSHSPGGELFF
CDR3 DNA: TGTGCCAGCAGTCATTCGCCTGGGGGGGAACTGTTTTTT

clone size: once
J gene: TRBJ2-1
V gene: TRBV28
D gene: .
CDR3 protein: CASTRVYALNEQFF
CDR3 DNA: TGTGCCAGCACCCGGGTTTACGCCCTCAATGAGCAGTTCTTC

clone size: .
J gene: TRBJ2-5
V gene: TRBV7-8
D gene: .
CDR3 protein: CASSLGAWEQYF
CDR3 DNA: TGTGCCAGCAGCTTGGGGGCGTGGGAGCAGTACTTC

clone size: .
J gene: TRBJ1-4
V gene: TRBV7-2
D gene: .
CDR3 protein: CASGRQSSTNEKLFF
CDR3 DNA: TGTGCCAGCGGGAGGCAATCCTCAACTAATGAAAAACTGTTTTTT

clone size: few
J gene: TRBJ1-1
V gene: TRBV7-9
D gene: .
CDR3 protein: CASSLAPGSEAFF
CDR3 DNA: TGTGCCAGCAGCTTAGCGCCAGGGTCTGAAGCTTTCTTT

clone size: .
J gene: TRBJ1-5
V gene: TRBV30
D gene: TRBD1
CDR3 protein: CAWSRQGSHQPQHF
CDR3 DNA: TGTGCCTGGAGTAGACAGGGATCGCATCAGCCCCAGCATTTT

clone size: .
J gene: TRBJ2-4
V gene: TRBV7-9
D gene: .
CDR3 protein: CASSPIGGEKIMIQYF
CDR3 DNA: TGTGCCAGCAGTCCCATTGGTGGGGAGAAAATAATGATTCAGTACTTC

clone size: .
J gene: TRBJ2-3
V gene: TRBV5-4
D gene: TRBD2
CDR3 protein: CASSIAGGRTDTQYF
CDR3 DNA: TGTGCCAGCAGCATAGCGGGAGGGCGCACAGATACGCAGTATTTT

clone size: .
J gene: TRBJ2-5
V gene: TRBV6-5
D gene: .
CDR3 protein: CASSYGQKRETQYF
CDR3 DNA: TGTGCCAGCAGTTACGGACAAAAAAGGGAGACCCAGTACTTC

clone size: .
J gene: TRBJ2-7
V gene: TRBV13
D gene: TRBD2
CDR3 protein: CASSLTSGTSSYEQYF
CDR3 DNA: TGTGCCAGCAGCTTAACTAGCGGGACGAGCTCCTACGAGCAGTACTTC

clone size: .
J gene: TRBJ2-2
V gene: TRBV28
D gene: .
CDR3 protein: CASSLLGTHTGELFF
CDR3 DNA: TGTGCCAGCAGTTTACTCGGGACTCACACCGGGGAGCTGTTTTTT

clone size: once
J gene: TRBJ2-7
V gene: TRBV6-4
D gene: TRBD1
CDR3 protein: CASPGQGAMEYF
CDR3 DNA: TGTGCCAGCCCGGGACAGGGGGCGATGGAGTACTTC

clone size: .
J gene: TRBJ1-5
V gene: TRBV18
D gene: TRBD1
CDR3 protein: CASSHRDSNNQPQHF
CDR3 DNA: TGTGCCAGCTCCCACCGGGACAGCAACAATCAGCCCCAGCATTTT

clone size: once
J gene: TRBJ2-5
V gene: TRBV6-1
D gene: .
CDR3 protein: CASSSTSFGTQYF
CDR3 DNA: TGTGCCAGCAGCAGTACTAGCTTCGGGACCCAGTACTTC

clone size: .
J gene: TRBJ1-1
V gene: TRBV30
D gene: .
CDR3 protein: CAWSQGRERAFF
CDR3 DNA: TGTGCCTGGAGTCAGGGGCGGGAGCGGGCTTTCTTT

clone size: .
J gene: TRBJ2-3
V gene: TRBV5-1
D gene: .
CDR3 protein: CASSLDRATGTQYF
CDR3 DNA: TGCGCCAGCAGCTTGGACAGGGCGACAGGTACGCAGTATTTT

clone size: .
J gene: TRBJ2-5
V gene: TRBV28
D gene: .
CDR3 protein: CASSFRGLGTQYF
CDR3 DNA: TGTGCCAGCAGTTTTCGGGGGTTGGGGACCCAGTACTTC

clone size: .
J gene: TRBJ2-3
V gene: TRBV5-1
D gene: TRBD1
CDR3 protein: CASSLAIGDSFSDTQYF
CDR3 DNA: TGCGCCAGCAGCTTGGCCATTGGGGACAGCTTCTCTGATACGCAGTATTTT

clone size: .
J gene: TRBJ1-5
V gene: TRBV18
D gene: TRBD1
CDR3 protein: CASRGTGAGSNQPQHF
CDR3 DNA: TGTGCCAGCCGAGGGACAGGAGCAGGGAGCAATCAGCCCCAGCATTTT

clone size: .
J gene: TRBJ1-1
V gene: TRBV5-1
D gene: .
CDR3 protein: CASSLALGGTEAFF
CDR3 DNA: TGCGCCAGCAGCTTGGCCCTAGGGGGCACTGAAGCTTTCTTT

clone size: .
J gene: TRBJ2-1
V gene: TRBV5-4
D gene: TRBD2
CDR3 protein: CASSLGMGLANNEQFF
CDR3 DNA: TGTGCCAGCAGCTTGGGCATGGGACTAGCGAACAATGAGCAGTTCTTC

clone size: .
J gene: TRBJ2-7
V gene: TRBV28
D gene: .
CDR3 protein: CASSSGSIDEQYF
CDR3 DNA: TGTGCCAGCAGTTCCGGGAGTATTGACGAGCAGTACTTC

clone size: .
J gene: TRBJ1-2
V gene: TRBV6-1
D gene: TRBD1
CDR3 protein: CASSLDRAGGYTF
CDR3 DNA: TGTGCCAGCAGCCTGGACAGGGCCGGGGGCTACACCTTC

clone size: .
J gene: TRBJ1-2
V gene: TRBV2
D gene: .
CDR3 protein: CASRANSGGQWYYTF
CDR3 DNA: TGTGCCAGCAGGGCCAATTCGGGGGGGCAGTGGTACTACACCTTC

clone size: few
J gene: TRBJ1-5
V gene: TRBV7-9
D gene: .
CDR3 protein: CASSKTVGSISNQPQHF
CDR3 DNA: TGTGCCAGCAGCAAGACAGTAGGCTCGATCAGCAATCAGCCCCAGCATTTT

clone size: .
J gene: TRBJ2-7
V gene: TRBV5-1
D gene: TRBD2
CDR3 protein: CASSSQLREGDPGEQYF
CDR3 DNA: TGCGCCAGCAGCTCGCAGTTGCGGGAGGGCGATCCAGGCGAGCAGTACTTC

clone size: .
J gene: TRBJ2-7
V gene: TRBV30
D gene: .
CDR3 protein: CAWSASFEQYF
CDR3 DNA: TGTGCCTGGAGCGCTTCGTTCGAGCAGTACTTC

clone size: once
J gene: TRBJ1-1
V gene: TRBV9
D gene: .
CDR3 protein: CASRRGNAGWNTEAFF
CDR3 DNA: TGTGCCAGCCGACGGGGTAACGCGGGTTGGAACACTGAAGCTTTCTTT